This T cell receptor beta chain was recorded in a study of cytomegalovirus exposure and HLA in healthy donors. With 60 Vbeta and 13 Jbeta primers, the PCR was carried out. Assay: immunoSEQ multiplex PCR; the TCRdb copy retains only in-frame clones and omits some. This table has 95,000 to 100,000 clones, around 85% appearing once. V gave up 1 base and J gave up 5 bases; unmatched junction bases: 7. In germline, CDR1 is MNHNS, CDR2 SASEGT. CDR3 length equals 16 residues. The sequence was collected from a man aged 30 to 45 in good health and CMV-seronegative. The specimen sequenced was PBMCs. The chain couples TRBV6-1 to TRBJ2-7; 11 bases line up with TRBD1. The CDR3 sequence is CASSEEAGTGGDEQYF. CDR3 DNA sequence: TGTGCCAGCAGTGAAGAGGCCGGGACAGGGGGTGACGAGCAGTACTTC.